The 20 T cell receptor beta chains below come from one sample, sequenced in a study of blood T cell repertoires in COVID-19. The table came from immunoSEQ multiplex PCR; TCRdb's copy has only in-frame clones and leaves some out. The sample shows over 250,000 clones, more than 85% of them seen only once. The sequenced sample consisted of peripheral blood. The receptors originated from a woman under 40 with COVID-19, enrolled during active disease.

The chain uses TRBV5-1 and TRBJ2-7, with D uncertain. The CDR3 covers 15 residues. Germline values: CDR1 SGHRS, CDR2 YFSETQ. V lost 0 bases and J 0 bases, leaving 10 bases between the germline ends. Here the CDR3 reads CASSLDPGSSYEQYF. The CDR3 coding sequence is TGCGCCAGCAGCTTGGACCCGGGTAGCTCCTACGAGCAGTACTTC. The full variable domain, rest sourced from reference TRBV5-1 and TRBJ2-7, is KAGVTQTPRYLIKTRGQQVTLSCSPISGHRSVSWYQQTPGQGLQFLFEYFSETQRNKGNFPGRFSGRQFSNSRSEMNVSTLELGDSALYLCASSLDPGSSYEQYFGPGTRLTVT.

A single count supports this clone. The chain is built from TRBV9 and TRBJ2-1, with TRBD2 identical over 8 bases. Trimming removed 4 bases from V and 7 bases from J; junction bases left unmatched: 10. The CDR3 has 15 amino acids. In germline, CDR1 is SGDLS, CDR2 YYNGEE. The CDR3 loop reads CASSPYGTSENEQFF. The CDR3 DNA reads TGTGCCAGCAGCCCCTACGGGACTAGTGAAAATGAGCAGTTCTTC.

This clone was recorded only once. This chain links TRBV5-5 with TRBJ1-2; no definite D call. V was trimmed by 0 bases and J by 13 bases, leaving 19 bases between them. This CDR3 is built from 14 residues. CDR1 SGHKS and CDR2 YYEKEE come from the germline V gene (reference sequence). The CDR3: CASSLAEGSSILTF. The CDR3 nucleotides read TGTGCCAGCAGCTTGGCAGAGGGAAGTTCAATTCTCACCTTC.

DNA of the CDR3: TGCGCCAGCAGCCCTATTAGCGGGGGAACCTACGAGCAGTACTTC. Its protein is CASSPISGGTYEQYF. The chain carries TRBV4-1 and TRBJ2-7; 9 positions agree with TRBD2. Germline V gene data show CDR1 as MGHRA and CDR2 as YSYEKL. The CDR3 has 15 residues. J lost 2 bases, V lost 4 bases, and 6 bases had no gene match.

This clone has just one count. The rearrangement joins TRBV6-5 to TRBJ2-5; possibly TRBD2 for D (6 bases). Germline CDR1 and CDR2: MNHEY and SVGAGI. The CDR3 has 14 amino acids. V gave up 0 bases and J gave up 2 bases, with 7 bases separating them. CDR3 bases: TGTGCCAGCAGTTACTCGAGCGGGCAAGAGACCCAGTACTTC. It yields the protein CASSYSSGQETQYF.

This chain connects TRBV10-1 to TRBJ2-3; a possible D gene is TRBD2 (6 bases). Germline CDR1 is WNHNN and CDR2 is SYGVQD (reference sequence). V lost 2 bases and J lost 5, with 8 bases in between. The CDR3 contains 13 residues. CDR3 nucleotides: TGCGCCAGCAGTGAGAATAGCGGAGATACGCAGTATTTT. This gives the protein CASSENSGDTQYF.

This clone was observed a single time. The CDR3 sequence is CASSLGIRQGITYGYTF. The CDR3 nucleotides read TGTGCCAGCAGTTTAGGGATACGGCAGGGGATTACTTATGGCTACACCTTC. The chain joins TRBV27 to TRBJ1-2, with D tentatively TRBD1 (6 bases). The V gene's germline CDR1 is MNHEY and CDR2 SMNVEV (reference sequence). This CDR3 spans 17 amino acids. With 2 bases removed from V and 5 bases from J, the gap between germline ends came to 21 bases.

The chain joins TRBV3-1 (or the pseudogene TRBV3-2) to TRBJ1-4, with TRBD1 as a possible D gene (6 bases). CDR1 and CDR2 from the germline V gene are LGHDT and YNNKEL (reference sequence). The CDR3 sequence is 16 residues long. V dropped 2 bases and J dropped 0 bases, with 10 bases sitting between them. The CDR3 reads CASSQTRTATNEKLFF. CDR3 DNA sequence: TGTGCCAGCAGCCAAACCCGGACAGCAACTAATGAAAAACTGTTTTTT.

The rearrangement joins TRBV6-6 to TRBJ1-5; no clear D gene. The CDR3 consists of 14 residues. Deletions cut 7 bases from V and 0 bases from J, with 10 bases between. Germline V CDR1 and CDR2: MNHNY, SVGAGI (reference sequence). The CDR3 DNA reads TGTGCCAGCACCCCACAGATTAGCAATCAGCCCCAGCATTTT. It is translated as CASTPQISNQPQHF.

The chain joins TRBV2 to TRBJ1-3; a weak D match, TRBD1 (6 bases). V shed 2 bases and J shed 5 bases, with 7 bases lying between them. The CDR3 consists of 13 residues. Germline V gene data show CDR1 as SNHLY and CDR2 as FYNNEI. The DNA for the CDR3 is TGTGCCAGCAGTGAAACAGGGAGAAACACCATATATTTT. Protein product: CASSETGRNTIYF. Variable domain in full (rest from reference TRBV2 and TRBJ1-3): EPEVTQTPSHQVTQMGQEVILRCVPISNHLYFYWYRQILGQKVEFLVSFYNNEISEKSEIFDDQFSVERPDGSNFTLKIRSTKLEDSAMYFCASSETGRNTIYFGEGSWLTVV.

V usage is TRBV28 and J usage is TRBJ1-5; D might be TRBD1 (5 bases). V was clipped by 5 bases and J by 3 bases, with 17 bases between them. The germline gives CDR1 MDHEN, CDR2 SYDVKM. The CDR3 has 16 residues. The CDR3 sequence: CASSPYWQGNNQPQHF. CDR3 in DNA: TGTGCCAGCAGTCCCTACTGGCAGGGCAACAATCAGCCCCAGCATTTT.

This chain joins TRBV27 and TRBJ2-7, with 9 bases matching TRBD1. Germline V gene sequence: CDR1 MNHEY, CDR2 SMNVEV (reference sequence). The junction had 9 bases not matched to a gene; V was cut back by 3 bases and J by 3 bases. The length of the CDR3 is 16 residues. CDR3 coding DNA: TGTGCCAGCAGTTTTAGGGGACAGGGTGTCTTCTACGAGCAGTACTTC. The encoded protein is CASSFRGQGVFYEQYF.

This clone was seen once. The chain recombines TRBV15 with TRBJ2-3; D gene unclear. CDR1 and CDR2 from the germline V gene are LNHNV and YYDKDF (reference sequence). CDR3 length: 13 residues. The V and J ends lost 3 bases and 3 bases respectively, with 7 bases between them. The CDR3 nucleotides are TGTGCCACCAGCAGTAGACTGACAGATACGCAGTATTTT. Translating gives CATSSRLTDTQYF.

The rearrangement joins TRBV27 to TRBJ1-2; TRBD1 agrees at 7 bases. The germline V gene has CDR1 MNHEY and CDR2 SMNVEV (reference sequence). V was pared by 5 bases and J by 14 bases, with 11 bases of the junction left unmatched. This CDR3 has 12 residues. CDR3 DNA sequence: TGTGCCAGCAGTCCTCGACAGGGCTCGTTTACCTTC. Amino acids: CASSPRQGSFTF.

The chain uses TRBV23-1 and TRBJ2-5; D possibly corresponds to TRBD1 (8 bases). TRBV23-1 is placed among ORFs of uncertain function. Between the trimmed V and J ends, which lost 2 bases and 5 bases, there was a span of 12 bases. The CDR3 is made up of 14 amino acids. In DNA, the CDR3 is TGCGCCAGCAGTCAAGAGCGGGACAGGGAGACCCAGTACTTC. This sequence encodes CASSQERDRETQYF.

V usage is TRBV19 and J usage is TRBJ2-2, with TRBD1 matching 10 bases. This CDR3 region has 14 residues. V trimming: 3 bases; J trimming: 5 bases; junction bases outside the gene matches: 0. CDR1 is LNHDA, CDR2 SQIVND, per germline (reference sequence). CDR3 nucleotide sequence: TGTGCCAGTAGTATGGGACAGGGGACCGGGGAGCTGTTTTTT. This translates into CASSMGQGTGELFF. Complete variable domain (other parts from reference TRBV19 and TRBJ2-2): DGGITQSPKYLFRKEGQNVTLSCEQNLNHDAMYWYRQDPGQGLRLIYYSQIVNDFQKGDIAEGYSVSREKKESFPLTVTSAQKNPTAFYLCASSMGQGTGELFFGEGSRLTVL.

This clone showed up just once. This chain joins TRBV29-1 and TRBJ1-2; 8 nucleotides match TRBD1. V lost 0 bases, J lost 4 bases, and 10 bases stayed unmatched. The germline V gene encodes CDR1 SQVTM and CDR2 ANQGSEA. CDR3 length: 16 residues. CDR3 bases: TGCAGCGTTGAAGATCAGGACAGGGTGTTGATCTATGGCTACACCTTC. Encoded protein: CSVEDQDRVLIYGYTF.

The chain recombines TRBV29-1 with TRBJ1-2, with D possibly being TRBD1 (6 bases). This CDR3 is built from 12 residues. V lost 7 bases and J 4 bases, leaving 13 bases between the germline ends. Germline V gene data show CDR1 as SQVTM and CDR2 as ANQGSEA. The CDR3 nucleotides read TGCAGCGCCACGACAGGAACCTATGGCTACACCTTC. It specifies CSATTGTYGYTF.

The chain is built from TRBV4-1 and TRBJ2-3; 8 bases match TRBD1. The CDR3 has 15 amino acids. CDR1 MGHRA and CDR2 YSYEKL come from the germline V gene. J gave up 3 bases and V 2 bases, and 4 bases lay outside the gene matches. The CDR3 spells CASSQPDRETDTQYF. The DNA for the CDR3 is TGCGCCAGCAGCCAACCGGACAGGGAGACAGATACGCAGTATTTT.

The CDR3: CASSLALYNEQFF. The CDR3 DNA is TGTGCCAGCAGCTTAGCTCTGTACAATGAGCAGTTCTTC. This rearrangement joins TRBV7-7 to TRBJ2-1; D ambiguous. From germline, CDR1 is SSHAT and CDR2 FNYEAQ (reference sequence). The CDR3 covers 13 residues. Trimming took 0 bases from V and 4 from J, leaving 4 bases between them.